Here is one TCR beta chain with its context. This clonotype was picked up a small number of times. Its specific antigen is unknown. Base qualities are not recorded, but no much larger clone differs from it by a single base. All donors were healthy Caucasians. The twin cohort comprised three pairs of female monozygotic twins, all aged about 18 to 29 years. Positive isolation kits from Invitrogen were used to isolate the CD4+ and CD8+ T cell populations. The sample is drawn from a study of identical twins (dated by TCRdb to the mid-2010s). General notes on the study: To test whether fetal clonotypes persist, the study used deep sequencing on TCR alpha and beta repertoires from monozygotic twins, unrelated adults of various ages, and cord blood. To rule out contamination, replicate twin experiments were performed at different times with different library preparation protocols.

Library creation used 5' RACE. The sequencer listed for this sample is Illumina HiSeq 2000. Template switching added a universal primer binding site, and the final cDNA carried a unique molecular identifier that allowed TCR cDNA molecules to be counted accurately. First-strand cDNA for TCR alpha and beta chains was synthesized from specific primers in the conserved constant-segment region. To control for contamination, every cDNA library was double barcoded, receiving both a SMART-Mk sample barcode and Illumina barcodes. Two successive PCR steps introduced TruSeq adapter sequences along with Illumina sample barcodes. TCR alpha and beta cDNA libraries were sequenced on the Illumina HiSeq platform with custom primers. In the paper's pipeline: Raw reads were processed with MiGEC to extract unique molecular identifiers, and MiXCR was used to determine CDR3 positions. Recombination models were inferred per individual with the repgenHMM and IGoR tools using an EM algorithm. The tcR package in R was used for shared clonotype analysis, with sharing normalized by the product of cloneset sizes. To study raw recombination without the effects of thymic and clonal selection, out-of-frame nonproductive sequences were analyzed. Through fastp at Q25 and MiXCR, TCRdb rebuilt clones from the public reads, retaining in-frame beta chains. A single entry per CDR3 protein holds the most common genes and DNA from its merged rows. The V and J calls come from TCRdb's annotation, not from the publication. Recorded for this sample are under 300,000 distinct CDR3 sequences; approximately 8.3% of them occurred a single time. Together, the top ten hold less than 4% of the sample.

Study-level results and caveats: Invariant T cells such as MAIT and iNKT could partly confound zero-insertion analyses, although diverse VJ usage argued against such confounding for most clonotypes. Out-of-frame TCR alpha sequences shared between twins showed an excess of low generation-probability sequences compared with coincidental sharing between unrelated individuals. Excess twin sharing in beta out-of-frame sequences was weaker because fewer shared sequences lowered the signal-to-noise ratio. Abundant cord blood beta clonotypes carried fewer insertions; young adult naive repertoires showed a weaker similar trend, while memory repertoires showed none. Out-of-frame TCR alpha sharing in monozygotic twins was systematically underestimated by recombination models, whereas sharing between unrelated individuals was in agreement with the recombination models. Because the same donors could not be followed over many years, the conclusions relied on cross-sectional statistical analysis.

The germline V gene specifies SQVTM as CDR1 and ANQGSEA as CDR2. From cysteine to phenylalanine, the CDR3 is 12 amino acids long. Only CDR3 DNA is held: 36 bases, read in frame from base 1. Cut back by 3 bases and 7 bases, the V and J ends lie 12 bases apart. The same sample was also used in a study of yellow fever vaccine responses in identical twins. As described in the second report: According to the authors, in identical twins the way T cells responded to vaccination appeared partly convergent and partly personalized. In identical twins, the study followed T cell clones that responded to the vaccine with precision.

The receptor was isolated from a woman younger than 30 in good health. Sequencing used CD8+ T cells sorted from blood. The sequence joins TRBV29-1 to TRBJ1-2; too little of a D gene remains to name it. The DNA sequence follows: TGCAGCGTTGACGTAGGTGCCGGTGGCTACACCTTC. Its protein product is CSVDVGAGGYTF.